This T cell receptor (beta chain) was documented in a study of blood T cell repertoires in COVID-19. Germline lookup yields CDR1 GTSNPN and CDR2 SVGIG (reference sequence). V lost 0 bases and J lost 5, with 10 bases in between. The CDR3 length is 13 residues. Measured with immunoSEQ multiplex PCR; TCRdb has only the in-frame clones, and not every one. Here the sample spans about 330,000 clones, about 89% being singletons. Input material: PBMCs or T cells enriched from blood (not recorded which). This chain links TRBV30 with TRBJ2-5, with D perhaps matching TRBD2 (6 bases). The TCR originated in a woman aged 25 to 45 who had recovered from COVID-19. CDR3 region: CAWSVAGSETQYF. DNA for the CDR3: TGTGCCTGGAGTGTTGCGGGGTCGGAGACCCAGTACTTC. The variable domain in full, completed from reference TRBV30 and TRBJ2-5, reads SQTIHQWPATLVQPVGSPLSLECTVEGTSNPNLYWYRQAAGRGLQLLFYSVGIGQISSEVPQNLSASRPQDRQFILSSKKLLLSDSGFYLCAWSVAGSETQYFGPGTRLLVL.